This T cell receptor (beta chain) was sequenced for a study of cytomegalovirus exposure and HLA in healthy donors. This clone has only one observation. As yet, its antigen is unknown. The CDR3 length is 16 residues. After removal of 4 bases from V and 1 base from J, the junction contained 3 bases not matched to a gene. CDR1 and CDR2 (germline): LGHNA, YNFKEQ. The primer mix had 60 Vbeta and 13 Jbeta primers. Method: immunoSEQ multiplex PCR; TCRdb's copy keeps in-frame clones and lacks some. This sample has some 140,000 clones, with 65% to 80% found just once. Whole-study findings and limits: In an earlier analysis, in some 500 donors, most V segments appeared productive either ~87% or ~30% of the time.

As for the donors, each was a healthy bone marrow donor. The V call is TRBV4-2, the J call TRBJ2-5; 13 bases fit TRBD2. The receptor was derived from a man aged 18 to 30 in good health and CMV-seronegative. Sequencing used PBMCs. CDR3 DNA sequence: TGTGCCAGCAGCCTAACTAGCGGGGGGGCCCAAGAGACCCAGTACTTC. Protein: CASSLTSGGAQETQYF.